This paragraph reports one T cell receptor beta chain. Its specificity is unknown. The sample is drawn from a study of cytomegalovirus exposure and HLA in healthy donors. J was trimmed by 6 bases and V by 7 bases; bases with no gene match: 16. CDR1 is MDHEN, CDR2 SYDVKM, per germline. The CDR3 totals 17 residues. PCR employed 60 Vbeta and 13 Jbeta primers. Source study methods: Counted up in a later analysis, unique TCR beta chains came to about 83 million, with around 11 million shared. The method was immunoSEQ multiplex PCR; TCRdb's version includes in-frame clones alone and lacks a portion of them. D and trimming were read from the DNA, whereas the V and J calls and clone size are those reported in that table. The data show some 90,000 clones, over 65% seen once. General study results and limits: Among the most significant clusters, several appeared linked to common viral pathogens in a later analysis.

This donor had no CMV serostatus on record. Sequenced sample: PBMCs. This sequence was found in a human donor in good health. The rearrangement joins TRBV28 to TRBJ2-7; 12 nucleotides agree with TRBD2. CDR3: CASTAPLGGLAGPEQYF. The CDR3 DNA reads TGTGCCAGCACAGCCCCCCTTGGCGGACTAGCGGGACCCGAGCAGTACTTC.